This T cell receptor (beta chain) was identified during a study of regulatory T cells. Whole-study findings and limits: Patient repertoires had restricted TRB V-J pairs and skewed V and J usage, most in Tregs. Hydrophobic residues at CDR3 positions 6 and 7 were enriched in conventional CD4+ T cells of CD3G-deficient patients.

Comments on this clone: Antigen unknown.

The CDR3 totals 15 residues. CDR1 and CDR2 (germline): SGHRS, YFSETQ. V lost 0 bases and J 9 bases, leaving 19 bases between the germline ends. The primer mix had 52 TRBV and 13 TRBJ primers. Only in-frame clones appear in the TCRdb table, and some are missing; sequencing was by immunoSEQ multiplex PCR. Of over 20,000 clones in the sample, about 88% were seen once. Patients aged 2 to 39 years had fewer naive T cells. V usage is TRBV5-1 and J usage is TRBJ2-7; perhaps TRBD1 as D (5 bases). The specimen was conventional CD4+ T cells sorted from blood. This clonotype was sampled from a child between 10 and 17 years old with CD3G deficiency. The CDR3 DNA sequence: TGCGCCAGCAGCTTGGGACCCCTACGGCAGGGTCCGCAGTACTTC. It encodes CASSLGPLRQGPQYF.